This passage covers 30 T cell receptor beta chains from one sample sequenced in a study of identical twins. TCRdb recomputed calls from the 5' RACE reads with MiXCR, one row per CDR3 protein. This sample has nearly 900,000 distinct CDR3 sequences, with approximately 13% found just once. Another study also made use of these data, one on yellow fever vaccine responses in identical twins.

Sequencing was done on a sample of PBMCs. The receptor set was obtained from a woman between 18 and 30 years old in good health.

The chain uses TRBV2 and TRBJ1-2; maybe TRBD1 (5 bases). The CDR3 has 16 residues. Germline CDR1 is SNHLY and CDR2 is FYNNEI. The V gene lost 4 bases and the J gene lost 3 bases, with 18 bases spanning the gap. The CDR3 DNA follows: TGTGCCAGCAGTGTGACGGGGACCCCAGGTCACTATGGCTACACCTTC. As protein: CASSVTGTPGHYGYTF.

This clonotype came up many times. The CDR3 region has the DNA TGTGCCAGCAGCCCACACGATACGCAGTATTTT. The encoded protein is CASSPHDTQYF. This rearrangement joins TRBV12-3 or TRBV12-4 to TRBJ2-3, with D hard to call. The V end lost 6 bases, the J end lost 6 bases, and 7 bases lay between the germline ends. This CDR3 is 11 amino acids long.

The chain couples TRBV9 to TRBJ2-7, with D perhaps being TRBD1 or TRBD2 (5 bases each). The CDR3 extends over 13 amino acids. Deletions cut 1 base from V and 3 bases from J, with 8 bases between. Germline V gene data show CDR1 as SGDLS and CDR2 as YYNGEE. The CDR3, as DNA: TGTGCCAGCAGCGTATATGGGGGCTACGAGCAGTACGTC. It is translated as CASSVYGGYEQYV.

The rearrangement joins TRBV5-1 to TRBJ2-3; D unresolved. The CDR3 spans 14 residues. The ends were cut back, 7 bases at V and 6 bases at J, with 18 bases in the middle. Germline CDR1 is SGHRS and CDR2 is YFSETQ. CDR3 residues: CASHFERGWDTQYF. The CDR3 coding sequence is TGCGCCAGCCACTTCGAACGTGGCTGGGATACGCAGTATTTT.

This clonotype came up many times. The rearrangement links TRBV5-1 to TRBJ2-3, with 8 positions matching TRBD2. The CDR3 has 15 residues. CDR1 is SGHRS and CDR2 is YFSETQ in the germline V gene. After removal of 1 base from V and 2 bases from J, the junction contained 3 bases not matched to a gene. CDR3 coding DNA: TGCGCCAGCAGCTTGCCAGCGGGGGTCACAGATACGCAGTATTTT. This sequence encodes CASSLPAGVTDTQYF. Filled out from reference TRBV5-1 and TRBJ2-3, the complete variable domain reads KAGVTQTPRYLIKTRGQQVTLSCSPISGHRSVSWYQQTPGQGLQFLFEYFSETQRNKGNFPGRFSGRQFSNSRSEMNVSTLELGDSALYLCASSLPAGVTDTQYFGPGTRLTVL.

This chain links TRBV19 with TRBJ1-1; D remains unclear. Trimming took off 5 bases at V and 1 base at J, with 11 bases between the two ends. This CDR3 contains 14 residues. Germline V gene lookup returns CDR1 LNHDA and CDR2 SQIVND (reference sequence). As DNA, the CDR3 is TGTGCCAGTAGTCCTTTCACCGAGAACACTGAAGCTTTCTTT. Translated: CASSPFTENTEAFF.

The chain uses TRBV12-3 or TRBV12-4 and TRBJ2-7, with 14 bases lining up with TRBD2. This CDR3 has 16 residues. V trimming: 6 bases; J trimming: 1 base; junction bases outside the gene matches: 5. This CDR3 is CASRRTSGRTSYEQYF. DNA for the CDR3: TGTGCCAGCAGACGGACTAGCGGGAGGACATCCTACGAGCAGTACTTC.

This clonotype was picked up a small number of times. V gene TRBV5-5 combines with J gene TRBJ2-3, with TRBD2 matching 9 bases. V lost 4 bases, J lost 4 bases, and 13 bases stayed unmatched. This CDR3 spans 17 amino acids. Looked up from germline, CDR1 is SGHKS and CDR2 is YYEKEE (reference sequence). The CDR3 nucleotides are TGTGCCAGCAGCCTCCTCAAAATAGCGGGGGCCTCAGATACGCAGTATTTT. Translation: CASSLLKIAGASDTQYF.

This clonotype has at least ten counts. The genes are TRBV10-3 and TRBJ1-1; D gene uncertain. This CDR3 contains 15 residues. CDR1 ENHRY and CDR2 SYGVKD come from the germline V gene. V lost 6 bases, J lost 0 bases, and 14 bases lay in between. The CDR3 coding sequence is TGTGCCATCAGCACCTGGATGGGGATGAACACTGAAGCTTTCTTT. Translation gives CAISTWMGMNTEAFF.

J is TRBJ2-7 and V is TRBV10-1, with 7 bases that match TRBD1. V dropped 3 bases and J dropped 2; count of bases not matched to a gene: 4. The CDR3 is made up of 14 amino acids. Germline lookup yields CDR1 WNHNN and CDR2 SYGVQD (reference sequence). The CDR3 DNA follows: TGCGCCAGCAGTGATTGGGACAGCCCCTACGAGCAGTACTTC. This translates into CASSDWDSPYEQYF.

The chain carries TRBV12-5 and TRBJ2-1, with D perhaps matching TRBD1 (7 bases). Trimming cost V 6 bases and J 1 base, with 13 bases left between them. The CDR3 is made up of 15 amino acids. Germline CDR1 reads LGHNT; CDR2 reads FRNRAP. The CDR3 nucleotides read TGTGCTAGTGGGCGATCAGGGGGGTCCTACAATGAGCAGTTCTTC. Translating gives CASGRSGGSYNEQFF.

A few counts support this clonotype. This chain joins TRBV7-6 and TRBJ2-3, with 9 positions matching TRBD2. This CDR3 has 18 residues. Germline values: CDR1 SGHVS, CDR2 FNYEAQ. The trim removed 2 bases at V and 15 bases at J, leaving 24 bases unmatched. CDR3 in amino acids: CASSLNPRLAELHPSLYF. The CDR3 coding sequence is TGTGCCAGCAGCTTAAATCCCCGACTAGCGGAGCTACATCCATCCTTATATTTT.

J is TRBJ2-3 and V is TRBV12-3 or TRBV12-4; 9 bases match TRBD2. The V gene end was trimmed by 1 base and the J gene end by 5 bases; junction bases not matched to a gene: 7. The CDR3 is made up of 16 amino acids. The CDR3 loop is CASSLGLAGGIDTQYF. As DNA, the CDR3 is TGTGCCAGCAGTTTAGGTTTGGCGGGAGGGATAGATACGCAGTATTTT.

This clonotype has a handful of counts. V and J are TRBV20-1 and TRBJ1-5; D remains ambiguous. The CDR3 loop spans 15 amino acids. V was clipped by 3 bases and J by 0 bases, with 12 bases between them. Germline CDR1 reads DFQATT; CDR2 reads SNEGSKA (reference sequence). The CDR3 DNA reads as TGCAGTGCTAGTTTTACTACCTATAGCAATCAGCCCCAGCATTTT. Translating gives CSASFTTYSNQPQHF.

This chain uses TRBV28 with TRBJ2-7, with D possibly called TRBD1 or TRBD2 (7 bases each). The CDR3 contains 17 residues. V was trimmed by 3 bases and J by 5 bases, leaving 23 bases between them. Per the germline V gene, CDR1 is MDHEN and CDR2 is SYDVKM. CDR3 sequence (DNA): TGTGCCAGCAGTTTCCCTTCACAGGGGACTACCCTGGACGAGCAGTACTTC. Translating gives CASSFPSQGTTLDEQYF. The variable domain in full, completed from reference TRBV28 and TRBJ2-7, reads DVKVTQSSRYLVKRTGEKVFLECVQDMDHENMFWYRQDPGLGLRLIYFSYDVKMKEKGDIPEGYSVSREKKERFSLILESASTNQTSMYLCASSFPSQGTTLDEQYFGPGTRLTVT.

The V and J genes are TRBV20-1 and TRBJ2-1; 9 bases are a match to TRBD2. CDR1 and CDR2 from the germline V gene are DFQATT and SNEGSKA (reference sequence). The CDR3 runs to 15 residues. The ends lost 6 bases at V and 3 bases at J; junction bases unmatched: 9. The CDR3 DNA reads TGCAGTGCACAAGGAACTAGCGGGTTCTACAATGAGCAGTTCTTC. Its protein product is CSAQGTSGFYNEQFF.

The rearrangement links TRBV29-1 to TRBJ2-2; D tentatively reads TRBD1 or TRBD2 (6 bases each). Germline V lookup: CDR1 SQVTM, CDR2 ANQGSEA. This CDR3 comprises 12 residues. With 8 bases removed from V and 3 bases from J, the gap between germline ends came to 10 bases. The CDR3 reads CSFRGHTGELFF. CDR3 in DNA: TGCAGCTTTCGGGGGCACACCGGGGAGCTGTTTTTT.

This clonotype was seen a handful of times. J is TRBJ2-4 and V is TRBV4-2; 9 bases are shared with TRBD2. CDR1 is LGHNA, CDR2 YNFKEQ, per germline. V was clipped by 0 bases and J by 1 base; unmatched bases: 7. The CDR3 consists of 18 residues. The CDR3 sequence: CASSQESLAGLAKNIQYF. The CDR3 DNA sequence: TGTGCCAGCAGCCAAGAATCTCTAGCGGGGTTGGCCAAAAACATTCAGTACTTC.

The chain couples TRBV9 to TRBJ2-3, with 11 nucleotides matching TRBD2. CDR1 is SGDLS, CDR2 YYNGEE, per germline. Trimming cost V 3 bases and J 1 base; bases outside gene matches: 4. This CDR3 has 16 amino acids. Here the CDR3 DNA reads TGTGCCAGCAGCGCTCCGGGACTAGCGGGCACAGATACGCAGTATTTT. Translated, it gives CASSAPGLAGTDTQYF.

Ten or more counts support this clonotype. The V call is TRBV3-1, the J call TRBJ2-1, with D possibly called TRBD1 or TRBD2 (7 bases each). The V gene's germline CDR1 is LGHDT and CDR2 YNNKEL (reference sequence). The CDR3 runs to 16 residues. V lost 0 bases, J lost 9 bases, and 18 bases lay in between. The CDR3 DNA sequence: TGTGCCAGCAGCCAAGAAAGGAGACAGGGAGGGGCTGAGCAGTTCTTC. It yields the protein CASSQERRQGGAEQFF.

The chain has TRBV7-9 and TRBJ2-1, with 9 nucleotides matching TRBD1. Germline CDR1 SEHNR, CDR2 FQNEAQ (reference sequence). With V trimmed by 5 bases and J by 12 bases, 11 bases remained unmatched. The CDR3 is made up of 14 amino acids. CDR3 region: CASSVPGQGIMQFF. CDR3 DNA sequence: TGTGCCAGCAGCGTACCGGGACAGGGTATTATGCAGTTCTTC.

This clonotype has a count of ten or more. V gene TRBV29-1 combines with J gene TRBJ2-1; D remains unclear. Germline assignment: CDR1 SQVTM and CDR2 ANQGSEA. The length of the CDR3 is 10 residues. Trimming cost V 6 bases and J 10 bases, with 10 bases left between them. Written as DNA, the CDR3 is TGCAGCGTCTCCCACTCGGAGCAGTTCTTC. Amino acids: CSVSHSEQFF.

J is TRBJ2-7 and V is TRBV24-1, with TRBD2 matching over 8 bases. V shed 3 bases, J shed 1 base, and the junction held 10 bases outside the gene matches. Germline V gene lookup returns CDR1 KGHDR and CDR2 SFDVKD. CDR3 length: 17 amino acids. The CDR3, as DNA: TGTGCCACCAGTGATCCCGCCCGCGGGGGGTGGTCCTACGAGCAGTACGTC. Protein product: CATSDPARGGWSYEQYV.

The sample holds one count of this clonotype. The rearrangement links TRBV18 to TRBJ2-1; tentatively, D is TRBD2 (5 bases). Trimming took 10 bases from V and 4 from J, leaving 17 bases between them. The germline V gene has CDR1 KGHSH and CDR2 LQKENI. The CDR3 consists of 14 residues. CDR3 in DNA: TGTGCCACCTTCATAGACGAGGGATACAATGAGCAGTTCTTC. Translation gives CATFIDEGYNEQFF.

This clonotype was found many times. This sequence joins TRBV11-2 and TRBJ1-2; 9 bases agree with TRBD1. V was pared by 5 bases and J by 8 bases, with 12 bases of the junction left unmatched. The CDR3 runs 15 residues. Germline V CDR1 and CDR2: SGHAT, FQNNGV. The CDR3 reads CASSALRDRAQGYTF. CDR3 bases: TGTGCCAGCAGCGCCCTCCGGGACAGGGCTCAAGGCTACACCTTC.

This clonotype occurred a few times. V and J are TRBV7-3 and TRBJ2-3; a possible D gene is TRBD2 (6 bases). Trimming left V 1 base short and J 2 bases short, with 10 bases between. Germline values: CDR1 SGHTA, CDR2 FQGTGA. The CDR3 runs 15 residues. CDR3 sequence (DNA): TGTGCCAGCAGCTTAAGAGGACTATACACAGATACGCAGTATTTT. It translates to CASSLRGLYTDTQYF.

This clonotype was seen more than once but under ten times. V usage is TRBV3-1 and J usage is TRBJ1-4; TRBD1 matches 7 bases. Per germline, CDR1 LGHDT and CDR2 YNNKEL (reference sequence). After removal of 2 bases from V and 6 bases from J, the junction contained 6 bases not matched to a gene. The CDR3 is 15 residues long. This CDR3 reads CASSQQRGRDEKLFF. For the CDR3, the DNA is TGTGCCAGCAGCCAACAAAGGGGGCGCGATGAAAAACTGTTTTTT.

In its sample, this clonotype was seen a few times. This rearrangement joins TRBV18 to TRBJ1-1; 9 nucleotides agree with TRBD1. V was clipped by 4 bases and J by 4 bases; unmatched bases: 4. The CDR3 length is 14 residues. Germline V lookup: CDR1 KGHSH, CDR2 LQKENI. The CDR3 nucleotides are TGTGCCAGCTCACAAGGACAGGGGAGCACTGAAGCTTTCTTT. Amino acids: CASSQGQGSTEAFF.

Only a few counts were recorded for this clonotype. The rearrangement links TRBV6-5 to TRBJ1-2; 8 positions agree with TRBD1. The J segment lost 5 bases and the V segment lost 4 bases, leaving 9 bases of the junction unmatched. The CDR3 runs 15 residues. CDR1 is MNHEY, CDR2 SVGAGI, per germline. The CDR3 spells CASSSTGGDLYGYTF. CDR3 nucleotide sequence: TGTGCCAGCAGTTCAACAGGGGGGGATCTTTATGGCTACACCTTC.

This clonotype was recorded at least ten times. V usage is TRBV27 and J usage is TRBJ1-2; 7 nucleotides align to TRBD1. Per the germline V gene, CDR1 is MNHEY and CDR2 is SMNVEV (reference sequence). The V segment lost 5 bases and the J segment 4 bases; nucleotides outside the gene matches: 7. This CDR3 spans 14 amino acids. The CDR3 protein is CASSPRQGGYGYTF. The DNA for the CDR3 is TGTGCCAGCAGTCCCAGACAGGGCGGCTATGGCTACACCTTC.